This T cell receptor (beta chain) comes out of a study of monozygotic twins with inflammatory bowel disease. General observations from the study: The co-twins with IBD showed lower TCRbeta diversity (inverse Simpson) than their healthy siblings. Patients got different immunosuppressive treatments, which may have made their repertoires more variable.

This CDR3 region has 19 residues. Germline assignment: CDR1 ENHRY and CDR2 SYGVKD. Whole-blood RNA isolation (total RNA) proceeded without T cell sorting. For each CDR3 protein, TCRdb gives one entry from its re-call of the 5' RACE reads, without DNA. Recorded for this sample: some 170,000 distinct CDR3 sequences. As regards this clonotype: Its target is unknown.

The sample consisted of blood. This clonotype originated in a human donor with ulcerative colitis or Crohn's disease, or a healthy co-twin of an affected twin (not recorded which). J is TRBJ1-1 and V is TRBV10-3; as DNA is missing, the TRBD1 call by TCRdb cannot be tested. CDR3 in amino acids: CAISDPGAGVGSMNTEAFF.